This T cell receptor beta chain comes out of a study of Ad26.COV2.S vaccination and SARS-CoV-2 variants. Study-level background: A COV1001 Ad26.COV2.S trial-arm participant provided the sample. Into the muscle, Ad26.COV2.S was dosed once or twice, 56 days apart.

Germline CDR1 reads MNHEY; CDR2 reads SVGAGI. The CDR3 is 14 residues long. Trimming cost V 6 bases and J 5 bases, with 13 bases left between them. Produced via immunoSEQ multiplex PCR; TCRdb's table is partial and in-frame only. Of around 450,000 clones detected, about nine tenths appear once; the ten largest clones hold less than 15%. The treatment denotes: approximately 18 received Ad26.COV2.S at low or high dose, single or two shots; roughly five received placebo; per-sample allocation not given. Repertoires come from day 63 after the first vaccine or placebo injection. An adult donor aged 18-55 years was enrolled in Boston. Study-level results: Vaccinees reportedly had broad spike-specific CD8+ and CD4+ T cell responses.

The count of this clone is one. Its cognate antigen is unknown. The clonotype originates from a person aged 18 to 65 who received the Ad26.COV2.S COVID-19 vaccine or a placebo. The source material was peripheral blood, sampled in a trial of Ad26.COV2.S vaccine versus placebo. The V gene is TRBV6-5, the J gene TRBJ1-4; maybe TRBD1 (5 bases). The CDR3: CASRARQSNEKLFF. CDR3 in DNA: TGTGCCAGCAGGGCCCGACAGTCGAATGAAAAACTGTTTTTT.